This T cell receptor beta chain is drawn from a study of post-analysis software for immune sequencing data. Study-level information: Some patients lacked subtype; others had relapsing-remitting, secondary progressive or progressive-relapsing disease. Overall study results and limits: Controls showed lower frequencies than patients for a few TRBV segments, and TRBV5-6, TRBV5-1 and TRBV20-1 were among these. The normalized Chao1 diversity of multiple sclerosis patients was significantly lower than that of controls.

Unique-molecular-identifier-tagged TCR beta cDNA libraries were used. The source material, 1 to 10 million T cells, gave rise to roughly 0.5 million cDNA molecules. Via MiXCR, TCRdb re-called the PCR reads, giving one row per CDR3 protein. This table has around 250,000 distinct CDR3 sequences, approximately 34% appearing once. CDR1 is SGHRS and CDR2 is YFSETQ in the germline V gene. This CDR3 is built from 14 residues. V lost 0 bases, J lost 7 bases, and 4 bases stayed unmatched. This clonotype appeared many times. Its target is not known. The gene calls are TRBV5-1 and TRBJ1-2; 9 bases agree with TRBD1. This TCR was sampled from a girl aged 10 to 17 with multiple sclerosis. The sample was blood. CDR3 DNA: TGCGCCAGCAGCTTGGAACAGGGGGCTAGTGGCTACACCTTC. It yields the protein CASSLEQGASGYTF.